The next 32 T cell receptor beta chains were all read from a single sample in a study of T cells in Graves' hyperthyroidism and ophthalmopathy. Amplified regions were TCR beta CDR3 sequences from RNA transcripts. During a first-round RT-PCR of the TCR CDR3, the HTBI primer set was used. TCRdb fed the multiplex PCR reads into MiXCR, producing one record per CDR3 protein. The sample includes about 620,000 distinct CDR3 sequences, around 15% of them seen just once. The sequenced sample consisted of blood. These receptors were obtained from a woman younger than 45 with Graves' hyperthyroidism.

Many counts were recorded for this clonotype. The gene calls are TRBV27 and TRBJ2-7; tentatively, D is TRBD1 (6 bases). V was shortened by 0 bases and J by 4 bases, with 10 bases between the two germline ends. The germline V gene encodes CDR1 MNHEY and CDR2 SMNVEV (reference sequence). The CDR3 totals 14 residues. The chain's CDR3 is CASSLSWTDYEQYF. CDR3 nucleotides: TGTGCCAGCAGTTTATCCTGGACAGATTACGAGCAGTACTTC.

The CDR3 loop is CASSSLGGWMNNEQFF. CDR3 in DNA: TGTGCCAGCAGCTCCCTTGGGGGTTGGATGAACAATGAGCAGTTCTTC. This chain joins TRBV9 and TRBJ2-1, with D perhaps TRBD1 or TRBD2 (5 bases each). Trimming stripped 4 bases from V and 5 bases from J, with 19 bases between. This CDR3 has 16 residues. The germline V gene has CDR1 SGDLS and CDR2 YYNGEE.

This clonotype was observed at least ten times. The chain joins TRBV15 to TRBJ2-7, with 13 nucleotides matching TRBD2. The CDR3 has 15 amino acids. Germline V gene data show CDR1 as LNHNV and CDR2 as YYDKDF (reference sequence). V trimming: 4 bases; J trimming: 1 base; junction bases outside the gene matches: 1. The CDR3 bases are TGTGCCACCAGCATGGGACTAGCGGGATCCTACGAGCAGTACTTC. It is translated as CATSMGLAGSYEQYF.

This clonotype was seen at least ten times. The J gene is TRBJ1-1, the V gene TRBV29-1; D possibly corresponds to TRBD1 (5 bases). This CDR3 contains 13 residues. Trimming took 7 bases from V and 4 from J, leaving 16 bases between them. CDR1 and CDR2 from the germline V gene are SQVTM and ANQGSEA. The CDR3 bases are TGCAGCGCTTCCGGGACGGCCTCCACTGAAGCTTTCTTT. Encoded protein: CSASGTASTEAFF.

The J gene is TRBJ1-2, the V gene TRBV28; TRBD1 is a possible D gene (6 bases). The CDR3 length is 15 residues. Trimming pared 6 bases from V and 2 bases from J, leaving 16 bases between. Germline CDR1 and CDR2: MDHEN and SYDVKM. CDR3 in DNA: TGTGCCAGCAGAACCCCAGGGGAAAGAAACTATGGCTACACCTTC. As protein: CASRTPGERNYGYTF.

The sample holds a few counts of this clonotype. This chain uses TRBV11-2 with TRBJ2-4; unclear D gene. This CDR3 comprises 14 residues. The germline V gene has CDR1 SGHAT and CDR2 FQNNGV. Trimming took 2 bases from V and 2 from J, leaving 7 bases between them. As DNA, the CDR3 is TGTGCCAGCAGCTTAATACCGTCCAAAAACATTCAGTACTTC. Protein product: CASSLIPSKNIQYF.

This clonotype was counted at least ten times. The V call is TRBV18, the J call TRBJ1-1; no reliable D call. Germline lookup yields CDR1 KGHSH and CDR2 LQKENI. Trimming shortened V by 6 bases and J by 7 bases, and 12 bases separated the two germline ends. This CDR3 spans 12 amino acids. CDR3 sequence: CASSLRAGEAFF. The CDR3 DNA reads as TGTGCCAGCTCCCTGAGGGCCGGTGAAGCTTTCTTT.

This clonotype was seen repeatedly, ten times or more. CDR3 bases: TGTGCCAGCAGCTTATATGGTGGGAGGTACGAGCAGTACTTC. Translation: CASSLYGGRYEQYF. The chain links TRBV7-8 to TRBJ2-7; the D gene is possibly TRBD2 (6 bases). Trimming pared 2 bases from V and 4 bases from J, leaving 12 bases between. Germline lookup yields CDR1 SGHVS and CDR2 FQNEAQ. CDR3 length equals 14 residues.

This clonotype has just a few counts. Being one base from a much bigger clone, this may be a read error. This chain joins TRBV12-3 or TRBV12-4 and TRBJ2-7; 7 bases align to TRBD2. The CDR3 runs 14 residues. V was pared by 5 bases and J by 2 bases, with 6 bases of the junction left unmatched. The CDR3 protein is CASSLTSAPYEQYF. The CDR3 region has the DNA TGTGCCAGCAGTCTTACTAGCGCACCCTACGAGCAGTACTTC.

The genes are TRBV5-1 and TRBJ1-5; TRBD1 might be the D (6 bases). V was pared by 2 bases and J by 6 bases, with 15 bases between. Germline lookup yields CDR1 SGHRS and CDR2 YFSETQ. The CDR3 is 15 amino acids. The CDR3 region has the DNA TGCGCCAGCAGCTTAAATTCAGGGGAGGGTCAGCCCCAGCATTTT. The encoded protein is CASSLNSGEGQPQHF.

This clonotype was detected many times. J is TRBJ1-1 and V is TRBV20-1; D is ambiguous. The CDR3 consists of 15 residues. The V gene's germline CDR1 is DFQATT and CDR2 SNEGSKA (reference sequence). V dropped 0 bases and J dropped 2 bases, with 13 bases sitting between them. In nucleotides, the CDR3 is TGCAGTGCTAGAGAGTTACGCAGGTTCAACACTGAAGCTTTCTTT. It yields the protein CSARELRRFNTEAFF.

This clonotype has at least ten counts. The CDR3 sequence is CASSLYQNQPQHF. The CDR3 nucleotides are TGTGCCAGCAGTTTATACCAGAATCAGCCCCAGCATTTT. The chain uses TRBV12-3 or TRBV12-4 and TRBJ1-5; D gene unclear. The CDR3 extends over 13 amino acids. V was trimmed by 2 bases and J by 4 bases, leaving 6 bases between them.

This clonotype was detected ten times or more. The rearrangement uses TRBV11-2 and TRBJ2-1, with 12 bases aligning to TRBD2. CDR3 length: 19 residues. J lost 2 bases, V lost 1 base, and 9 bases had no gene match. Looked up from germline, CDR1 is SGHAT and CDR2 is FQNNGV. The DNA of the CDR3 is TGTGCCAGCAGCTTAGGTGGGGCTAGCGGGAGGGCCCCCTACAATGAGCAGTTCTTC. Translating gives CASSLGGASGRAPYNEQFF.

The V and J genes are TRBV2 and TRBJ2-1; the match to TRBD2 covers 12 bases. Losses at the gene ends were 8 bases for V and 5 bases for J; bases not matched to a gene: 7. This CDR3 has 15 residues. CDR1 SNHLY and CDR2 FYNNEI come from the germline V gene. The CDR3 region is CASGVGLAGHNEQFF. DNA of the CDR3: TGTGCCAGCGGCGTAGGACTAGCGGGACACAATGAGCAGTTCTTC.

J is TRBJ1-6 and V is TRBV7-3, with D possibly being TRBD1 (5 bases). V was pared by 3 bases and J by 11 bases, with 8 bases between. Germline CDR1 SGHTA, CDR2 FQGTGA. The CDR3 covers 12 residues. The CDR3 DNA reads TGTGCCAGCAGCTTGCGGGGGGCACCCCTCCACTTT. This sequence encodes CASSLRGAPLHF. The whole variable domain, filled in from reference TRBV7-3 and TRBJ1-6, reads GAGVSQTPSNKVTEKGKYVELRCDPISGHTALYWYRQSLGQGPEFLIYFQGTGAADDSGLPNDRFFAVRPEGSVSTLKIQRTERGDSAVYLCASSLRGAPLHFGNGTRLTVT.

This clonotype has a single count. The chain recombines TRBV30 with TRBJ2-1; 9 bases are shared with TRBD2. V lost 0 bases to trimming and J lost 9 bases; unmatched junction nucleotides: 9. Germline V gives CDR1 GTSNPN, CDR2 SVGIG (reference sequence). CDR3 length: 15 residues. CDR3 sequence: CAWSVHAGGPSEQFF. The CDR3 region has the DNA TGTGCCTGGAGTGTACACGCGGGAGGGCCAAGTGAGCAGTTCTTC.

The chain carries TRBV28 and TRBJ1-5, with a possible D match to TRBD1 (6 bases). V lost 6 bases, J lost 6 bases, and 15 bases lay in between. CDR1 is MDHEN, CDR2 SYDVKM, per germline. This CDR3 has 14 amino acids. CDR3 sequence (DNA): TGTGCCAGCAGCCCGTCACAGGGTACTCAGCCCCAGCATTTT. Its protein product is CASSPSQGTQPQHF.

This clonotype appeared many times. The V and J genes are TRBV7-8 and TRBJ2-1; 8 nucleotides agree with TRBD1. Trimming at V came to 5 bases and at J to 7 bases, leaving 7 bases not matched to a gene. Germline V gene sequence: CDR1 SGHVS, CDR2 FQNEAQ. This CDR3 has 14 residues. The CDR3 loop is CASSRLTGDNEQFF. As DNA, the CDR3 is TGTGCCAGCAGCCGCCTGACAGGGGATAATGAGCAGTTCTTC.

This clonotype occurred many times. V and J are TRBV5-5 and TRBJ1-2; D is ambiguous. CDR1 is SGHKS, CDR2 YYEKEE, per germline (reference sequence). Trimming removed 3 bases from V and 0 bases from J, with 15 bases in between. CDR3 length equals 16 residues. CDR3 bases: TGTGCCAGCAGCTCGTTGGCAGTCCTAGCTAACTATGGCTACACCTTC. This translates into CASSSLAVLANYGYTF. Combining the CDR3 with reference TRBV5-5 and TRBJ1-2 gives the whole variable domain DAGVTQSPTHLIKTRGQQVTLRCSPISGHKSVSWYQQVLGQGPQFIFQYYEKEERGRGNFPDRFSARQFPNYSSELNVNALLLGDSALYLCASSSLAVLANYGYTFGSGTRLTVV.

This clonotype has a count of ten or more. V is TRBV12-3 or TRBV12-4 and J is TRBJ2-5, with 9 bases that match TRBD2. The ends lost 5 bases at V and 5 bases at J; junction bases unmatched: 6. The CDR3 is made up of 14 amino acids. The CDR3 DNA sequence: TGTGCCAGCAGTGAGCGGGAGGCAGGGGAGACCCAGTACTTC. Its protein is CASSEREAGETQYF.

A few counts support this clonotype. The chain is built from TRBV18 and TRBJ2-7; 9 bases match TRBD2. V gave up 2 bases and J gave up 0 bases; unmatched junction bases: 2. Germline assignment: CDR1 KGHSH and CDR2 LQKENI. The CDR3 has 15 amino acids. The CDR3 DNA is TGTGCCAGCTCACCAACTAGCGGGTACTCCTACGAGCAGTACTTC. Protein sequence: CASSPTSGYSYEQYF. The whole variable domain, remainder taken from reference TRBV18 and TRBJ2-7, is NAGVMQNPRHLVRRRGQEARLRCSPMKGHSHVYWYRQLPEEGLKFMVYLQKENIIDESGMPKERFSAEFPKEGPSILRIQQVVRGDSAAYFCASSPTSGYSYEQYFGPGTRLTVT.

As to this clonotype: It may be a read error: a sequence one base away is much more abundant. A read error is likely, as this CDR3 ends without the conserved phenylalanine or tryptophan. The chain uses TRBV27 and TRBJ1-1; D gene ambiguous. V was pared by 3 bases and J by 0 bases, with 5 bases between. Germline assignment: CDR1 MNHEY and CDR2 SMNVEV (reference sequence). CDR3 length: 13 amino acids. The CDR3 reads CASSFFLNTEAFL. The CDR3 DNA is TGTGCCAGCAGTTTTTTCTTGAACACTGAAGCTTTCCTT.

This chain joins TRBV13 and TRBJ2-7; perhaps TRBD2 as D (5 bases). Germline values: CDR1 PRHDT, CDR2 FYEKMQ (reference sequence). V dropped 0 bases and J dropped 6 bases, with 9 bases sitting between them. This CDR3 has 13 residues. CDR3 residues: CASSLGGRSEQYF. DNA for the CDR3: TGTGCCAGCAGCTTAGGAGGGAGATCCGAGCAGTACTTC.

CDR3 DNA: TGTGCCAGCACCCTGGTTCGTGGGCAAGCTTTCTTT. This encodes CASTLVRGQAFF. The chain combines TRBV7-9 with TRBJ1-1; D not resolved. The CDR3 sequence is 12 residues long. The V end lost 7 bases, the J end lost 9 bases, and 15 bases lay between the germline ends. CDR1 and CDR2 (germline): SEHNR, FQNEAQ (reference sequence).

In this sample, this clonotype turned up a few times. J is TRBJ2-3 and V is TRBV2, with 8 bases fitting TRBD2. Trimming cost V 7 bases and J 2 bases; bases outside gene matches: 11. There are 16 residues in the CDR3. Germline CDR1 and CDR2: SNHLY and FYNNEI. The CDR3 DNA reads as TGTGCCAGCATGTGGCCCCGCGGGAGGACCACAGATACGCAGTATTTT. This gives the protein CASMWPRGRTTDTQYF. Filled out from reference TRBV2 and TRBJ2-3, the complete variable domain reads EPEVTQTPSHQVTQMGQEVILRCVPISNHLYFYWYRQILGQKVEFLVSFYNNEISEKSEIFDDQFSVERPDGSNFTLKIRSTKLEDSAMYFCASMWPRGRTTDTQYFGPGTRLTVL.

This clonotype was seen ten or more times. The chain carries TRBV7-9 and TRBJ2-1, with D perhaps matching TRBD1 or TRBD2 (6 bases each). The length of the CDR3 is 15 residues. Germline values: CDR1 SEHNR, CDR2 FQNEAQ (reference sequence). The V and J ends lost 5 bases and 7 bases respectively, with 18 bases between them. The CDR3 nucleotides are TGTGCCAGCAGCCCTCCTTTTAGAGGGGGGAATGAGCAGTTCTTC. Translating gives CASSPPFRGGNEQFF.

This clonotype was recorded a few times. The chain carries TRBV7-9 and TRBJ2-2; D tentatively reads TRBD1 or TRBD2 (5 bases each). Trimming stripped 6 bases from V and 4 bases from J, with 15 bases between. Germline V gene data show CDR1 as SEHNR and CDR2 as FQNEAQ (reference sequence). This CDR3 region has 15 residues. CDR3 nucleotide sequence: TGTGCCAGCAGACCCGGGACGGCGAGCACCGGGGAGCTGTTTTTT. Translation gives CASRPGTASTGELFF.

The sample holds a few counts of this clonotype. The J gene is TRBJ1-1, the V gene TRBV15; D is perhaps TRBD1 (5 bases). The germline V gene has CDR1 LNHNV and CDR2 YYDKDF (reference sequence). Trimming removed 10 bases at V and 11 bases at J, with 26 bases between. The CDR3 loop spans 14 amino acids. The CDR3 region is CAISTHGLGVTAFF. CDR3 bases: TGTGCCATCTCCACCCATGGCCTGGGGGTCACCGCTTTCTTT.

This chain joins TRBV4-1 and TRBJ2-7; TRBD1 agrees at 8 bases. CDR3 length equals 19 residues. CDR1 is MGHRA and CDR2 is YSYEKL in the germline V gene. With V trimmed by 2 bases and J by 4 bases, 19 bases remained unmatched. The DNA for the CDR3 is TGCGCCAGCAGCCAAACGACAGGACAGGGCCGCAGCGGACTATACGAGCAGTACTTC. This codes for CASSQTTGQGRSGLYEQYF.

This clonotype appeared many times. J is TRBJ1-2 and V is TRBV30; D ambiguous. Trimming took 3 bases from V and 3 from J, leaving 11 bases between them. CDR1 and CDR2 from the germline V gene are GTSNPN and SVGIG (reference sequence). The CDR3 contains 13 residues. The CDR3 region is CAWRARTDYGYTF. The CDR3 DNA reads TGTGCCTGGAGGGCACGGACTGACTATGGCTACACCTTC.

This clonotype was observed a handful of times. The chain carries TRBV9 and TRBJ2-7, with 9 bases identical to TRBD2. Germline V lookup: CDR1 SGDLS, CDR2 YYNGEE. V lost 0 bases, J lost 5 bases, and 6 bases stayed unmatched. The CDR3 extends over 15 amino acids. In DNA, the CDR3 is TGTGCCAGCAGCGTAGGTGCGGGAGGGTTCGACGAGCAGTACTTC. Its translation is CASSVGAGGFDEQYF. The full variable domain, with the rest looked up from reference TRBV9 and TRBJ2-7, is DSGVTQTPKHLITATGQRVTLRCSPRSGDLSVYWYQQSLDQGLQFLIQYYNGEERAKGNILERFSAQQFPDLHSELNLSSLELGDSALYFCASSVGAGGFDEQYFGPGTRLTVT.

Of note for this clonotype: This clone may be a read error of a much larger clone one base away. Because it lacks the conserved phenylalanine or tryptophan at the end, this CDR3 is likely a read error. This chain links TRBV30 with TRBJ2-3, with D possibly TRBD2 on 5 matching bases. Germline CDR1 GTSNPN, CDR2 SVGIG (reference sequence). The CDR3 is 14 amino acids. V was pared by 4 bases and J by 2 bases, with 13 bases between. CDR3 residues: CAWTGRGYTDTQYV. CDR3 nucleotides: TGTGCCTGGACCGGTCGGGGATACACAGATACGCAGTATGTT.